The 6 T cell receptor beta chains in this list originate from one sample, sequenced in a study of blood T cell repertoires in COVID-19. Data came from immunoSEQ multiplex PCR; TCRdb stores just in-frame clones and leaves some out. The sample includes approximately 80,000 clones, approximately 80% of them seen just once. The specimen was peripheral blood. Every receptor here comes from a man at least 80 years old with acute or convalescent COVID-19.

CDR3 nucleotide sequence: TGTGCCAGCAGTTTAAGGCAGACCCTAGCAAATCAGCCCCAGCATTTT. As protein: CASSLRQTLANQPQHF. V and J are TRBV6-6 and TRBJ1-5; D call uncertain. Germline loops: CDR1 MNHNY, CDR2 SVGAGI (reference sequence). The CDR3 runs 16 residues. Trimming left V 4 bases short and J 4 bases short, with 17 bases between.

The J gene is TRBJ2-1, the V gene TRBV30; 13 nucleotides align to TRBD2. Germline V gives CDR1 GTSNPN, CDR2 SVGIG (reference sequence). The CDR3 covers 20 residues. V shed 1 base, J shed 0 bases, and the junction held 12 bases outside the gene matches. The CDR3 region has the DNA TGTGCCTGGAGTGGGACGACTAGCGGGAGGCTCCGTAGCTCCTACAATGAGCAGTTCTTC. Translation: CAWSGTTSGRLRSSYNEQFF.

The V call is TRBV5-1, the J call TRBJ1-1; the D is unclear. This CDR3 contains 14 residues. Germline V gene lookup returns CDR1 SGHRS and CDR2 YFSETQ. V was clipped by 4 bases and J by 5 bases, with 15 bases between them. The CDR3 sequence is CASSAAEGKTEAFF. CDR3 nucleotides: TGCGCCAGCAGCGCCGCAGAGGGTAAAACTGAAGCTTTCTTT. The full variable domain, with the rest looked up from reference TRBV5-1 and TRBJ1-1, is KAGVTQTPRYLIKTRGQQVTLSCSPISGHRSVSWYQQTPGQGLQFLFEYFSETQRNKGNFPGRFSGRQFSNSRSEMNVSTLELGDSALYLCASSAAEGKTEAFFGQGTRLTVV.

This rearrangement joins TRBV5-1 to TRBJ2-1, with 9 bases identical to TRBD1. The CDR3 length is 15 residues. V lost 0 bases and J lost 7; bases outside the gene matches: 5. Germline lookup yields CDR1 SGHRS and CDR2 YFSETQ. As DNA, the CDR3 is TGCGCCAGCAGCTTGGCCAAACAGGGGGCTAATGAGCAGTTCTTC. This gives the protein CASSLAKQGANEQFF.

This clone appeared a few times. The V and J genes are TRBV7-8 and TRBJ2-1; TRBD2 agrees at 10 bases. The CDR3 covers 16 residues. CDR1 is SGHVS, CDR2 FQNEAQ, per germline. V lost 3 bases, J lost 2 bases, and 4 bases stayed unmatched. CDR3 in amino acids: CASSFGLAEAYNEQFF. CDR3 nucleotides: TGTGCCAGCAGCTTCGGACTAGCGGAGGCCTACAATGAGCAGTTCTTC.

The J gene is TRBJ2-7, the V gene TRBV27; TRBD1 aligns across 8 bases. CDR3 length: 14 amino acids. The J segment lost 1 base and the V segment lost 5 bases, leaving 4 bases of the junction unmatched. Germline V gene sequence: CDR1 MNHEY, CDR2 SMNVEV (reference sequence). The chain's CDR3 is CASSHGQGSYEQYF. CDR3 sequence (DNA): TGTGCCAGCAGTCACGGACAGGGTTCCTACGAGCAGTACTTC.